One and the same sample provided the 2 T cell receptor beta chains below, sequenced in a study of shared clonotypes between healthy human individuals. Data came from immunoSEQ multiplex PCR; TCRdb stores just in-frame clones and leaves some out. Among about 980,000 clones listed, about 80% were seen once. Sequencing input: memory CD4+ T cells sorted from blood. Subset meaning: CD45RA-negative fraction. The receptors were sampled from a young man in good health.

The chain employs TRBV6-6 and TRBJ2-7; D is perhaps TRBD1 (5 bases). Germline values: CDR1 MNHNY, CDR2 SVGAGI (reference sequence). This CDR3 comprises 13 residues. Trimming took 2 bases from V and 1 from J, leaving 6 bases between them. The DNA for the CDR3 is TGTGCCAGCAGTTACAGGGGTTCCTACGAGCAGTACTTC. It translates to CASSYRGSYEQYF.

The chain employs TRBV5-4 and TRBJ2-1; 14 nucleotides line up with TRBD2. Trimming took 3 bases from V and 8 from J; bases not matched to a gene: 7. Germline CDR1 and CDR2: SGHNT and YYREEE (reference sequence). This CDR3 comprises 16 residues. The CDR3 loop reads CASSSGTSGSTDEQFF. The CDR3 DNA reads as TGTGCCAGCAGCTCCGGGACTAGCGGGAGTACCGATGAGCAGTTCTTC.